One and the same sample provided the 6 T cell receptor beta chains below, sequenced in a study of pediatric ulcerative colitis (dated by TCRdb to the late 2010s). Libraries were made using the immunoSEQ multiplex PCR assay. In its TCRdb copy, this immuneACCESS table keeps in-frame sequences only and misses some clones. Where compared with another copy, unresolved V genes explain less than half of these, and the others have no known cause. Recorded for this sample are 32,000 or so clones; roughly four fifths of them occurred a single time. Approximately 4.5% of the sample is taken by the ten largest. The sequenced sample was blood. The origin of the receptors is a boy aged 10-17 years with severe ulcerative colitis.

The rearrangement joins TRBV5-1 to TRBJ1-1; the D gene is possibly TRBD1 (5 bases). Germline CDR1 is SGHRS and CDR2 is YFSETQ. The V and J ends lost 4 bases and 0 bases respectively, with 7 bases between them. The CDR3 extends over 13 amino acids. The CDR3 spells CASSPGMNTEAFF. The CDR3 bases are TGCGCCAGCAGCCCAGGGATGAACACTGAAGCTTTCTTT.

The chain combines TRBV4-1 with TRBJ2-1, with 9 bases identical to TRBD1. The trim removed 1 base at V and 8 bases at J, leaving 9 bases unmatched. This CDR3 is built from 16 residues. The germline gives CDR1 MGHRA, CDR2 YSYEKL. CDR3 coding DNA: TGCGCCAGCAGCCAAGGGGGGGACAGGGCGTTCGATGAGCAGTTCTTC. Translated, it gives CASSQGGDRAFDEQFF.

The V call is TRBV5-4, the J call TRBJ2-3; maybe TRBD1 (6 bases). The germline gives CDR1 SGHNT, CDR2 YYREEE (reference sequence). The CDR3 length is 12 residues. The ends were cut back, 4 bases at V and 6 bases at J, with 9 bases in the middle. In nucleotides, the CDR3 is TGTGCCAGCAGCGGAAGGGGGGATACGCAGTATTTT. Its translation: CASSGRGDTQYF.

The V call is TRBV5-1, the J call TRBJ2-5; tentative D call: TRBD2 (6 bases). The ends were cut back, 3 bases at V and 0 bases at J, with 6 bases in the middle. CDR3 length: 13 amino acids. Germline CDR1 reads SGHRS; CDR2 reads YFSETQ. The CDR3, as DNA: TGCGCCAGCAGCTCGGGGGACCAAGAGACCCAGTACTTC. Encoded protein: CASSSGDQETQYF.

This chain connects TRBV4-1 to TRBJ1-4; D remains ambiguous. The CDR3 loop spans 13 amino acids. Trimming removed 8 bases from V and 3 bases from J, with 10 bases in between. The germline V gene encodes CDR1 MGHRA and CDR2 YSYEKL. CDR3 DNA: TGCGCCAGCTCCAAGGGCCCTAATGAAAAACTGTTTTTT. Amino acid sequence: CASSKGPNEKLFF.

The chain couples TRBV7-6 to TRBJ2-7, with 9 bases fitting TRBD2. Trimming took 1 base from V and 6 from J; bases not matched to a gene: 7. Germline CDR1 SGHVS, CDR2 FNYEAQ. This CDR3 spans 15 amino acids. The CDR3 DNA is TGTGCCAGCAGCTTAGTCAGCGGGGGGCCGTCCGAGCAGTACTTC. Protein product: CASSLVSGGPSEQYF.